A single sample is the source of the 13 T cell receptor beta chains below, sequenced in a study of blood T cell repertoires in COVID-19. The method was immunoSEQ multiplex PCR; TCRdb's version includes in-frame clones alone and lacks a portion of them. The repertoire holds 350,000 to 450,000 clones, with over 75% as singletons. The sample comprised PBMCs or T cells enriched from blood (not recorded which). The origin of the receptors is a man aged 35 to 55 in a cohort exposed to, infected with or recovered from COVID-19 (not recorded which).

This sequence joins TRBV5-1 and TRBJ1-2; D gene unclear. V was shortened by 4 bases and J by 0 bases, with 7 bases between the two germline ends. Per germline, CDR1 SGHRS and CDR2 YFSETQ. The CDR3 spans 13 residues. CDR3 loop: CASSPPANYGYTF. CDR3 coding DNA: TGCGCCAGCAGCCCCCCAGCTAACTATGGCTACACCTTC.

The gene calls are TRBV5-5 and TRBJ1-5; D is possibly TRBD1 (6 bases). Germline values: CDR1 SGHKS, CDR2 YYEKEE (reference sequence). This CDR3 contains 14 residues. V was cut by 4 bases and J by 6 bases, with 14 bases left in between. CDR3 protein: CASSPTRGAQPQHF. DNA of the CDR3: TGTGCCAGCAGCCCAACTCGGGGGGCTCAGCCCCAGCATTTT.

The chain joins TRBV6-5 to TRBJ2-3; 16 nucleotides line up with TRBD2. CDR1 and CDR2 (germline): MNHEY, SVGAGI. The CDR3 contains 15 residues. V lost 6 bases to trimming and J lost 7 bases; unmatched junction nucleotides: 4. CDR3 DNA: TGTGCCAGCAGGGGACTAGCGGGAGGGCCCAATACGCAGTATTTT. Protein sequence: CASRGLAGGPNTQYF.

V is TRBV24-1 and J is TRBJ1-2; TRBD1 aligns across 11 bases. The V and J ends lost 3 bases and 3 bases, in that order; junction bases with no gene match: 5. The length of the CDR3 is 16 residues. Germline CDR1 reads KGHDR; CDR2 reads SFDVKD. The CDR3 sequence is CATSDPGTGGDYGYTF. The CDR3 DNA sequence: TGTGCCACCAGTGATCCCGGGACAGGGGGTGACTATGGCTACACCTTC.

The rearrangement uses TRBV7-9 and TRBJ1-6; 7 positions agree with TRBD1. V was pared by 1 base and J by 7 bases, with 4 bases of the junction left unmatched. The CDR3 length is 15 residues. Per germline, CDR1 SEHNR and CDR2 FQNEAQ (reference sequence). CDR3 nucleotides: TGTGCCAGCAGCTTAGAATTACAGGGGAATTCACCCCTCCACTTT. Encoded protein: CASSLELQGNSPLHF. Supplemented by reference TRBV7-9 and TRBJ1-6, the full variable domain reads DTGVSQNPRHKITKRGQNVTFRCDPISEHNRLYWYRQTLGQGPEFLTYFQNEAQLEKSRLLSDRFSAERPKGSFSTLEIQRTEQGDSAMYLCASSLELQGNSPLHFGNGTRLTVT.

The chain is built from TRBV10-3 and TRBJ1-1; weak D call: TRBD1 (5 bases). The CDR3 spans 13 residues. The germline V and J ends were trimmed by 6 bases and 1 base, with 9 bases remaining between them. Germline V lookup: CDR1 ENHRY, CDR2 SYGVKD. As DNA, the CDR3 is TGTGCCATCAGGCTGACAGAGAACACTGAAGCTTTCTTT. This encodes CAIRLTENTEAFF.

V is TRBV7-8 and J is TRBJ1-4, with 9 bases lining up with TRBD1. The V gene end was trimmed by 5 bases and the J gene end by 7 bases; junction bases not matched to a gene: 5. The germline gives CDR1 SGHVS, CDR2 FQNEAQ. The CDR3 sequence is 14 residues long. CDR3 amino acids: CASSRGTGREKLFF. CDR3 DNA: TGTGCCAGCAGCCGAGGGACAGGGCGTGAAAAACTGTTTTTT.

The V and J genes are TRBV5-8 and TRBJ2-1; D may be TRBD1 (5 bases). In germline, CDR1 is SGHTS, CDR2 YDEGEE. The ends were cut back, 2 bases at V and 8 bases at J, with 14 bases in the middle. There are 14 residues in the CDR3. CDR3 loop: CASSFQGKDDEQFF. The CDR3 DNA reads as TGTGCCAGCAGCTTCCAGGGTAAGGACGATGAGCAGTTCTTC.

The V gene is TRBV7-8, the J gene TRBJ2-5; perhaps TRBD2 as D (6 bases). Trimming stripped 1 base from V and 0 bases from J, with 6 bases between. This CDR3 spans 14 amino acids. Looked up from germline, CDR1 is SGHVS and CDR2 is FQNEAQ. For the CDR3, the DNA is TGTGCCAGCAGCTTAGGGAGGGACCAAGAGACCCAGTACTTC. Residues: CASSLGRDQETQYF.

In its sample, this clone was seen a few times. The chain recombines TRBV5-4 with TRBJ1-6; tentatively, D is TRBD1 (5 bases). Trimming stripped 0 bases from V and 6 bases from J, with 13 bases between. Germline CDR1 is SGHNT and CDR2 is YYREEE (reference sequence). The CDR3 length is 16 residues. CDR3 bases: TGTGCCAGCAGCTTGGGACAGAAGGTCCGTAATTCACCCCTCCACTTT. Translated, it gives CASSLGQKVRNSPLHF.

This clone has only one observation. This sequence joins TRBV3-1 (or the pseudogene TRBV3-2) and TRBJ2-4, with 8 nucleotides matching TRBD2. CDR3 length equals 16 residues. The germline CDR1 and CDR2 sequences are LGHDT and YNNKEL (reference sequence). Losses at the gene ends were 2 bases for V and 3 bases for J; bases not matched to a gene: 6. The CDR3 DNA reads as TGTGCCAGCAGCCAACGGGGGGGAGTTAGCAAAAACATTCAGTACTTC. Translating it yields CASSQRGGVSKNIQYF.

This sequence joins TRBV5-1 and TRBJ1-2, with D unresolved. Germline V gene lookup returns CDR1 SGHRS and CDR2 YFSETQ. Between the trimmed V and J ends, which lost 3 bases and 7 bases, there was a span of 19 bases. CDR3 length equals 15 residues. The CDR3 bases are TGCGCCAGCAGCTCTAACCCCCTGAGCGGAGCTGGCTACACCTTC. Residues: CASSSNPLSGAGYTF.

The chain couples TRBV5-5 to TRBJ2-7; 12 bases agree with TRBD2. There are 15 residues in the CDR3. Germline CDR1 reads SGHKS; CDR2 reads YYEKEE (reference sequence). Germline trimming cut 5 bases from V and 3 bases from J; bases unmatched to any gene: 6. The CDR3 nucleotides read TGTGCCAGCAGGACTAGCGGGGGTTATGTCTACGAGCAGTACTTC. It codes for CASRTSGGYVYEQYF.